This TCR beta chain was found in a study of blood T cell repertoires in COVID-19. Study background: The origin of the acute and convalescent COVID-19 samples was the United States, Italy and Spain. Sources were T cells, B-cell-depleted T cells, or PBMCs; the material itself was cDNA or gDNA.

V gave up 2 bases and J gave up 6 bases; unmatched junction bases: 7. In germline, CDR1 is MDHEN, CDR2 SYDVKM. This CDR3 is 16 amino acids long. This clone was found once. Original processing notes: Reference gene primer amplification yielded estimated nucleated cell counts. TCRdb's copy holds only in-frame clones and misses some; the assay was immunoSEQ multiplex PCR. The V and J calls and the clone size are those of that table, but D and trimming were determined from the DNA. The sample has about 330,000 clones; more than 75% are singletons. The TCR comes from a woman in her fifties or sixties with active or convalescent COVID-19. Sequenced sample: peripheral blood. V usage is TRBV28 and J usage is TRBJ2-1; 10 bases are a match to TRBD1. CDR3 region: CASSLTGTGEFNEQFF. For the CDR3, the DNA is TGTGCCAGCAGTTTAACTGGGACAGGGGAATTCAATGAGCAGTTCTTC.